Following are 23 T cell receptor beta chains from one sample sequenced in a study of cytomegalovirus exposure and HLA in healthy donors. The PCR contained 60 Vbeta and 13 Jbeta primers. Produced via immunoSEQ multiplex PCR; TCRdb's table is partial and in-frame only. Of about 280,000 clones listed, 70% to 90% are singletons. Material: PBMCs. These receptors were collected from a woman aged 18 to 35 in good health and CMV-seronegative.

The chain carries TRBV11-3 and TRBJ1-1, with D hard to call. Trimming removed 1 base at V and 4 bases at J, with 7 bases between. From germline, CDR1 is SGHNT and CDR2 YENEEA. This CDR3 is 13 amino acids long. The CDR3 here is CASSLGRGTEAFF. For the CDR3, the DNA is TGTGCCAGCAGCTTAGGACGGGGCACTGAAGCTTTCTTT.

This chain links TRBV27 with TRBJ2-7, with unresolved D. This CDR3 contains 15 residues. CDR1 MNHEY and CDR2 SMNVEV come from the germline V gene (reference sequence). V lost 3 bases, J lost 2 bases, and 14 bases lay in between. CDR3 in amino acids: CASSFIREKTYEQYF. The DNA for the CDR3 is TGTGCCAGCAGTTTTATTAGAGAGAAAACCTACGAGCAGTACTTC.

This chain joins TRBV5-1 and TRBJ2-5; TRBD1 might be the D (6 bases). The V end lost 4 bases, the J end lost 4 bases, and 20 bases lay between the germline ends. The CDR3 is made up of 16 amino acids. Germline assignment: CDR1 SGHRS and CDR2 YFSETQ. The CDR3 coding sequence is TGCGCCAGCAGCCTCCCGACCAACCTAGGGGGAGAGACCCAGTACTTC. Protein sequence: CASSLPTNLGGETQYF.

This clone was detected once. The genes are TRBV5-1 and TRBJ2-7, with a possible D match to TRBD1 (5 bases). V gave up 0 bases and J gave up 3 bases, with 13 bases separating them. CDR3 length equals 15 residues. CDR1 and CDR2 (germline): SGHRS, YFSETQ. CDR3 nucleotides: TGCGCCAGCAGCTTGGTTGCAGGACAAAACTACGAGCAGTACTTC. This gives the protein CASSLVAGQNYEQYF.

The rearrangement links TRBV5-1 to TRBJ2-7, with D tentatively TRBD1 (5 bases). Germline V CDR1 and CDR2: SGHRS, YFSETQ. V lost 2 bases and J lost 3, with 12 bases in between. The CDR3 runs to 14 residues. CDR3 protein: CASSFNRGSYEQYF. In DNA, the CDR3 is TGCGCCAGCAGCTTCAATAGGGGCAGCTACGAGCAGTACTTC.

The chain combines TRBV4-2 with TRBJ2-7, with 8 bases matching TRBD2. The CDR3 totals 16 residues. V was pared by 3 bases and J by 1 base, with 8 bases of the junction left unmatched. Germline V gene sequence: CDR1 LGHNA, CDR2 YNFKEQ. CDR3 sequence (DNA): TGTGCCAGCAGCCACCCCGGGGGGGGTCGTTCCTACGAGCAGTACTTC. This encodes CASSHPGGGRSYEQYF.

V gene TRBV30 combines with J gene TRBJ2-5; D is unclear. The length of the CDR3 is 14 residues. V was trimmed by 3 bases and J by 5 bases, leaving 16 bases between them. The germline V gene encodes CDR1 GTSNPN and CDR2 SVGIG (reference sequence). The CDR3 bases are TGTGCCTGGAGACGAAGAGCTCCACTCGAGACCCAGTACTTC. Amino acids: CAWRRRAPLETQYF. Complete variable domain (other parts from reference TRBV30 and TRBJ2-5): SQTIHQWPATLVQPVGSPLSLECTVEGTSNPNLYWYRQAAGRGLQLLFYSVGIGQISSEVPQNLSASRPQDRQFILSSKKLLLSDSGFYLCAWRRRAPLETQYFGPGTRLLVL.

The chain is built from TRBV2 and TRBJ1-1; maybe TRBD1 (6 bases). V shed 5 bases and J shed 8 bases, with 6 bases lying between them. Germline loops: CDR1 SNHLY, CDR2 FYNNEI. This CDR3 spans 10 amino acids. In DNA, the CDR3 is TGTGCCAGCAGTACAGGGGAAGCTTTCTTT. The encoded protein is CASSTGEAFF.

The V gene is TRBV10-3, the J gene TRBJ2-5, with D maybe TRBD1 (6 bases). Between the trimmed V and J ends, which lost 8 bases and 2 bases, there was a span of 6 bases. Germline lookup yields CDR1 ENHRY and CDR2 SYGVKD. The CDR3 has 11 amino acids. In DNA, the CDR3 is TGTGCCATCGGACAGCAAGAGACCCAGTACTTC. Protein: CAIGQQETQYF.

With regard to this clone: A junction end diverges from the germline sequence, so it may reflect a read error. Different DNA sequences within this sample yield the same CDR3. This sequence joins TRBV27 and TRBJ1-6; D is uncertain. Germline V gene data show CDR1 as MNHEY and CDR2 as SMNVEV (reference sequence). The CDR3 has 14 amino acids. This chain's CDR3 is CASTQVLNNSPLHF. CDR3 DNA sequence: TGTGCCAGCACTCAGGTCTTGAACAATTCCCCCCTCCACTTT.

In its sample, this clone was seen a few times. The chain recombines TRBV6-5 with TRBJ1-2; 8 bases map to TRBD1. Germline values: CDR1 MNHEY, CDR2 SVGAGI. V trimming: 7 bases; J trimming: 5 bases; junction bases outside the gene matches: 6. The CDR3 consists of 13 residues. The CDR3 sequence: CASIGQGLYGYTF. Written as DNA, the CDR3 is TGTGCCAGCATCGGACAGGGACTATATGGCTACACCTTC.

V and J are TRBV13 and TRBJ2-5; a weak D match, TRBD1 (6 bases). The CDR3 loop spans 14 amino acids. The V gene lost 5 bases and the J gene lost 3 bases, with 13 bases spanning the gap. Germline V gives CDR1 PRHDT, CDR2 FYEKMQ (reference sequence). The CDR3 here is CASSPRTVEETQYF. The CDR3 DNA reads TGTGCCAGCAGCCCTCGGACAGTTGAAGAGACCCAGTACTTC.

This rearrangement joins TRBV4-2 to TRBJ2-5, with D maybe TRBD1 (5 bases). The last part of the DNA fits TRBJ2-7 better; the J call may be wrong. Germline CDR1 is LGHNA and CDR2 is YNFKEQ. The CDR3 loop spans 14 amino acids. CDR3 sequence (DNA): TGTGCCAGCAGCCAAGATACAGGATCCTACGAGCAGTACTTC. Its protein product is CASSQDTGSYEQYF.

The V and J genes are TRBV19 and TRBJ1-1, with D possibly matching TRBD1 (5 bases). Germline V gene data show CDR1 as LNHDA and CDR2 as SQIVND (reference sequence). V was pared by 5 bases and J by 3 bases, with 13 bases between. The CDR3 covers 14 residues. CDR3 residues: CASSAGGLYTEAFF. CDR3 in DNA: TGTGCCAGTAGTGCCGGGGGACTTTACACTGAAGCTTTCTTT.

This rearrangement joins TRBV7-3 to TRBJ2-1, with 8 bases matching TRBD1. With 5 bases clipped from V and 0 bases from J, the junction kept 3 bases outside the gene matches. Germline loops: CDR1 SGHTA, CDR2 FQGTGA. The CDR3 loop spans 15 amino acids. Written as DNA, the CDR3 is TGTGCCAGCAGCCCCGACAGGGGCTCCTACAATGAGCAGTTCTTC. Encoded protein: CASSPDRGSYNEQFF. Full variable domain (remainder filled in from reference TRBV7-3 and TRBJ2-1): GAGVSQTPSNKVTEKGKYVELRCDPISGHTALYWYRQSLGQGPEFLIYFQGTGAADDSGLPNDRFFAVRPEGSVSTLKIQRTERGDSAVYLCASSPDRGSYNEQFFGPGTRLTVL.

The rearrangement uses TRBV9 and TRBJ1-1, with 8 bases that match TRBD1. V lost 0 bases, J lost 6 bases, and 7 bases stayed unmatched. There are 15 residues in the CDR3. CDR1 and CDR2 (germline): SGDLS, YYNGEE. The CDR3 bases are TGTGCCAGCAGCGTAGAGGACAGGGATTTCGCTGAAGCTTTCTTT. Translation gives CASSVEDRDFAEAFF.

The gene calls are TRBV27 and TRBJ1-2; D gene unclear. The germline V gene has CDR1 MNHEY and CDR2 SMNVEV (reference sequence). This CDR3 comprises 13 residues. V was shortened by 0 bases and J by 5 bases, with 7 bases between the two germline ends. In DNA, the CDR3 is TGTGCCAGCAGTTTATCCCGAGATTATGGCTACACCTTC. Protein: CASSLSRDYGYTF.

CDR3 in amino acids: CASSWGGAETQYF. The CDR3, as DNA: TGTGCCAGTAGTTGGGGGGGGGCAGAGACCCAGTACTTC. The V gene is TRBV19, the J gene TRBJ2-5; tentatively, D is TRBD2 (7 bases). Per germline, CDR1 LNHDA and CDR2 SQIVND (reference sequence). The CDR3 is 13 residues long. V shed 5 bases and J shed 4 bases, with 11 bases lying between them.

The rearrangement uses TRBV2 and TRBJ1-5; D is possibly TRBD1 (6 bases). Germline values: CDR1 SNHLY, CDR2 FYNNEI. The CDR3 has 13 amino acids. The V end lost 7 bases, the J end lost 4 bases, and 11 bases lay between the germline ends. This CDR3 reads CASKVQGNQPQHF. The DNA of the CDR3 is TGTGCCAGCAAAGTACAGGGAAATCAGCCCCAGCATTTT.

V and J are TRBV2 and TRBJ2-5; 13 nucleotides line up with TRBD2. V dropped 4 bases and J dropped 5; count of bases not matched to a gene: 7. This CDR3 is built from 16 residues. CDR1 and CDR2 (germline): SNHLY, FYNNEI. The CDR3 loop is CASSAWTSGGWETQYF. CDR3 bases: TGTGCCAGCAGTGCCTGGACTAGCGGGGGTTGGGAGACCCAGTACTTC.

The CDR3, as DNA: TGTGCCAGCAGCTTAGGAACAGATAGCAATCAGCCCCAGCATTTT. As protein: CASSLGTDSNQPQHF. The chain is built from TRBV7-6 and TRBJ1-5; D not certain. Germline assignment: CDR1 SGHVS and CDR2 FNYEAQ. V was shortened by 1 base and J by 0 bases, with 7 bases between the two germline ends. There are 15 residues in the CDR3.

The chain combines TRBV5-1 with TRBJ2-7, with a possible D match to TRBD1 (5 bases). V lost 4 bases, J lost 0 bases, and 11 bases lay in between. Germline-derived CDR1 and CDR2 are SGHRS and YFSETQ. CDR3 length: 14 amino acids. CDR3: CASSPQAHSYEQYF. The CDR3 bases are TGCGCCAGCAGCCCACAGGCCCACTCCTACGAGCAGTACTTC.

The chain joins TRBV10-1 to TRBJ2-1; possible D gene TRBD1, 6 bases. The V gene lost 8 bases and the J gene lost 8 bases, with 25 bases spanning the gap. Germline-derived CDR1 and CDR2 are WNHNN and SYGVQD (reference sequence). This CDR3 region has 16 residues. This chain's CDR3 is CASDTGRFRLEYEQFF. The CDR3 coding sequence is TGCGCCAGCGATACAGGGCGGTTTAGACTGGAGTATGAGCAGTTCTTC.